The present T cell receptor (beta chain) was sequenced within a study of blood T cell repertoires in COVID-19. For the study at large: T cells, B-cell-depleted T cells, or PBMCs provided the cDNA or gDNA that served as material.

In the original processing: Estimated nucleated cell counts came from reference gene primer amplification. Measured with immunoSEQ multiplex PCR; TCRdb has only the in-frame clones, and not every one. D and trimming come from the DNA, and the V and J calls and clone size come from that table. The profile shows some 110,000 clones, 65% to 90% of them singletons. Trimming at V came to 0 bases and at J to 7 bases, leaving 4 bases not matched to a gene. This CDR3 spans 15 amino acids. The V gene's germline CDR1 is LNHNV and CDR2 YYDKDF (reference sequence). The origin of this receptor is a middle-aged man with acute or convalescent COVID-19. The material sequenced was peripheral blood. The chain combines TRBV15 with TRBJ2-2; 8 bases fit TRBD2. The CDR3 reads CATSREAGARGELFF. The CDR3, as DNA: TGTGCCACCAGCAGAGAAGCGGGAGCTCGCGGGGAGCTGTTTTTT.